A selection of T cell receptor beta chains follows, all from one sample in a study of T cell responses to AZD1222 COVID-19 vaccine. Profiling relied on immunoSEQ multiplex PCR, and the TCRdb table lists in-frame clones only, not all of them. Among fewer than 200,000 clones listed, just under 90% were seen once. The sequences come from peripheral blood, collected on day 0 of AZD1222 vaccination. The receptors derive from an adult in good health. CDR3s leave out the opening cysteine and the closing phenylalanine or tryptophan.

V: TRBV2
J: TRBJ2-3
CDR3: ASSKDTHTQY

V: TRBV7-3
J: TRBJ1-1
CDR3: ASSHGRNTEAF

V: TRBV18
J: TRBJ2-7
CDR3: ASSPMRTATYEQY

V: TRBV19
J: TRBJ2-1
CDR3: ASTYAASGIGTYEQF

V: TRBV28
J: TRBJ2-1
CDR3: ASTSGGDRSSYNEQF

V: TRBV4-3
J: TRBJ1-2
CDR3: ASSQDRSGPYYGYT

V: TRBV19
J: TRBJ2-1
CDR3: ASRDAGTYNEQF

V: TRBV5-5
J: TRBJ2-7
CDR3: ASSLRDRTYEQY

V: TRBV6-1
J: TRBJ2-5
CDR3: ASSELLTGKGQETQY

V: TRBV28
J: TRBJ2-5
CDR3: ASSLGGTGEQETQY

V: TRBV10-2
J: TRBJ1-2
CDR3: ASSESRDYGYT

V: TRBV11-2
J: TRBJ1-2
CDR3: ASSLDGRTTNNYGYT

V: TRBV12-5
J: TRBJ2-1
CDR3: ASGLSSGRIEQF

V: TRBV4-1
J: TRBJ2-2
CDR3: ASSQPGLAGGRGTGELF

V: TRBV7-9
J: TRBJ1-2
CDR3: ASSLLGPDYGYT

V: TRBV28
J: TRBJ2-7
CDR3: ASSSRYEQY

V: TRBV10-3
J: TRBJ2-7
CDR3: AISESISGRARLMEQY

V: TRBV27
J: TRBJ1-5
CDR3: ASSLTGRTSAQPQH

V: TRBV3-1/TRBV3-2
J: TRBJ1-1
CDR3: ASSQQGAGTEAF

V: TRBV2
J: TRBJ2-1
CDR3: ASSEALRSGRLYEQF

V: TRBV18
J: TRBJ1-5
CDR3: ASSPQGGRDQPQH

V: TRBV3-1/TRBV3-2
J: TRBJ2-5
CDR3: ASSLGLGGETQY